A selection of T cell receptor beta chains follows, all from one sample in a study of blood T cell repertoires in COVID-19. Libraries were prepared by immunoSEQ multiplex PCR; TCRdb keeps only in-frame clonotypes and omits some of them. The sample has under 130,000 clones, roughly 80% seen once. The sequenced sample consisted of peripheral blood. Receptor source: an elderly woman with acute or convalescent COVID-19. Each CDR3 is given with its conserved first and last residue. The order of the fields is D gene, clone size, J gene, V gene, CDR3 DNA, CDR3 protein. D genes are given only for firm matches. For some rows the clone size is stated as once, few or many, or as a class when expanded; others skip it.

>NA|NA|TRBJ1-2|TRBV11-2
TGTGCCAGCAGTTACTCTATCGGGGGCTACACCTTC
CASSYSIGGYTF
>NA|few|TRBJ2-3|TRBV5-1
TGCGCCAGCAGCTTAAACCTGCAGACAGATACGCAGTATTTT
CASSLNLQTDTQYF
>NA|NA|TRBJ2-5|TRBV30
TGTGCCTGGACCGTACAGACAGGCCCCCAAGAGACCCAGTACTTC
CAWTVQTGPQETQYF
>NA|NA|TRBJ2-3|TRBV5-4
TGTGCCAGCAGCTTCGGCGGGGCCACAGATACGCAGTATTTT
CASSFGGATDTQYF
>NA|NA|TRBJ1-5|TRBV28
TGTGCCAGCAGTTTGGGGGGGTATCGGCAGCCCCAGCATTTT
CASSLGGYRQPQHF
>NA|NA|TRBJ2-3|TRBV5-1
TGCGCCAGCCGTCAGTTCTCGAGCACAGATACGCAGTATTTT
CASRQFSSTDTQYF
>TRBD1|NA|TRBJ2-5|TRBV10-3
TGTGCCATCAGCCCGGACAGGGAGTACCAAGAGACCCAGTACTTC
CAISPDREYQETQYF
>NA|NA|TRBJ2-1|TRBV19
TGTGCCAGTAGTATAGGGCAGGGAAATTGGGAGCAGTTCTTC
CASSIGQGNWEQFF
>NA|NA|TRBJ1-1|TRBV5-4
TGTGCCAGCAGCCCGGGACAAGACTTGAACACTGAAGCTTTCTTT
CASSPGQDLNTEAFF
>TRBD1|NA|TRBJ2-3|TRBV28
TGTGCCAGCAGTTTGGGCAACAGGGGGCGGACAGATACGCAGTATTTT
CASSLGNRGRTDTQYF
>TRBD2|NA|TRBJ2-1|TRBV24-1
TGTGCCACCAGTGATACCAGCGGGAGGGCCTACAATGAGCAGTTCTTC
CATSDTSGRAYNEQFF
>TRBD1|NA|TRBJ1-1|TRBV12-3/TRBV12-4
TGTGCCAGCAGGAGAACAGGGGACACTGAAGCTTTCTTT
CASRRTGDTEAFF
>TRBD2|NA|TRBJ2-1|TRBV27
TGTGCCAGCAGTTTAAGGGCTAGCGGGAGGAATGAGCAGTTCTTC
CASSLRASGRNEQFF